The present T cell receptor (beta chain) was sequenced within a study of shared clonotypes between healthy human individuals. Study-wide findings and caveats: Larger richness was generally estimated for naive than memory subsets. Clonotypes not shared had lower generation probabilities than those common to all four donors.

Trimming stripped 0 bases from V and 2 bases from J, with 11 bases between. This CDR3 contains 15 residues. CDR1 and CDR2 (germline): SGHTS, YDEGEE. As concerns this clone: Its cognate antigen is unknown.

Donation came from healthy HIV-negative adults that had no recent acute infections or vaccinations. Genomic DNA per cell subset filled all wells of several immunoSEQ plates. Sequencing was performed with immunoSEQ multiplex PCR; in TCRdb, only in-frame clones are kept and a portion is missing. The sample shows 1 million to 1.2 million clones, approximately 77% of them seen only once. This rearrangement joins TRBV5-8 to TRBJ1-2; D gene ambiguous. The TCR comes from a man aged 18 to 35 in good health. Some clones in this sample may be carry-over from other donors' samples. Sequenced: memory CD4+ T cells from PBMCs. The sample's subset: CD45RA-negative fraction. CDR3 sequence: CASSLAGRRNYGYTF. The CDR3 DNA sequence: TGTGCCAGCAGCTTGGCTGGACGGCGAAACTATGGCTACACCTTC.